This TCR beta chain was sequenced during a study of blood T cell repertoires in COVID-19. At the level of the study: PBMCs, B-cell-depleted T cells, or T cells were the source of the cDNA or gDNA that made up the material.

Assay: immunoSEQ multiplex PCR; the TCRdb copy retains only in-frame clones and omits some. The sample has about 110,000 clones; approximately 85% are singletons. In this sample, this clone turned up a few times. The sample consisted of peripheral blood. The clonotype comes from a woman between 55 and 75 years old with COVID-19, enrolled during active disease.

The CDR3 DNA reads TGTGCCAGCAGTTATAGCGGGGGCACCGGGGAGCTGTTTTTT. Protein product: CASSYSGGTGELFF. V usage is TRBV3-1 (or the pseudogene TRBV3-2) and J usage is TRBJ2-2, with 9 bases lining up with TRBD2. V dropped 6 bases and J dropped 4; count of bases not matched to a gene: 3. The CDR3 runs to 14 residues. Germline V CDR1 and CDR2: LGHDT, YNNKEL (reference sequence).